The T cell receptor (beta chain) under discussion was sequenced for a study of shared clonotypes between healthy human individuals. Execution of the assay was at deep level. Libraries were prepared by immunoSEQ multiplex PCR; TCRdb keeps only in-frame clonotypes and omits some of them. This table has about 2.1 million clones, about 92% appearing once. This CDR3 has 14 residues. With 1 base removed from V and 0 bases from J, the gap between germline ends came to 5 bases. Germline V CDR1 and CDR2: LNHNV, YYDKDF (reference sequence). Study-level findings and limits: The represented genetic and exposure-history diversity was limited by the small number of donors. A few donors showed sharing of approximately 5% of naive CD4 clonotypes.

About this clone itself: Its specificity is unknown. The sample contains more than one DNA sequence encoding this CDR3.

Naive-designated CD8 cells lacked CD45RO, were positively enriched for CCR7, and omitted terminally differentiated effector memory CD45RA+ cells. There were no recent acute infections or vaccinations among the donors, who were healthy HIV-negative adults. Sequenced: naive CD8+ T cells from PBMCs. This TCR came from a man aged 18 to 29 in good health. Some clones in this sample may be carry-over from other donors' samples. The chain couples TRBV15 to TRBJ2-3, with a possible D match to TRBD2 (5 bases). Here the CDR3 DNA reads TGTGCCACCAGCAGAGGCGGGAGCACAGATACGCAGTATTTT. It encodes CATSRGGSTDTQYF.